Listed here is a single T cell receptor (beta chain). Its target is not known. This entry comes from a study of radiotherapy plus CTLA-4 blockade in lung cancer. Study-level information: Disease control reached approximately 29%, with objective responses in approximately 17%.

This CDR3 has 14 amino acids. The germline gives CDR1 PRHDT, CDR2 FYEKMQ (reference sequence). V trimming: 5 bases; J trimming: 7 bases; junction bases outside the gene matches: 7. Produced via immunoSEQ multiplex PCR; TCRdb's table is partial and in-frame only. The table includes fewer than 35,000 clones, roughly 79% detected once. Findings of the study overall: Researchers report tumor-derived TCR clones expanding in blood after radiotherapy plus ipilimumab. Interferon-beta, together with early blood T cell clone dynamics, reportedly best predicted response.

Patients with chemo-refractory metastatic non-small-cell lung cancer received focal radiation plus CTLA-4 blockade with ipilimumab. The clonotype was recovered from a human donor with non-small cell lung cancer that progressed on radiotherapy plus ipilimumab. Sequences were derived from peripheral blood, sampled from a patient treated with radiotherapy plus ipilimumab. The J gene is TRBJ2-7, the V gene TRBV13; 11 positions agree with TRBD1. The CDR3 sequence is CASSQDRGPLEQYF. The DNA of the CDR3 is TGTGCCAGCAGCCAGGACAGGGGGCCCCTGGAGCAGTACTTC.